The present entry profiles one T cell receptor beta chain with its context. Its cognate antigen is unknown. The CDR3 length is 11 residues. V was trimmed by 3 bases and J by 8 bases, leaving 7 bases between them. Germline V gene data show CDR1 as DFQATT and CDR2 as SNEGSKA (reference sequence). The source of the sample is a study of T cells in Graves' hyperthyroidism and ophthalmopathy. Study-level findings and limits: Blood also showed most of the thyroid clonotypes that were expanded above 0.001.

RNA transcripts gave rise to amplified TCR beta CDR3 regions. HTBI primers were employed in a first-round RT-PCR of the TCR CDR3. Each CDR3 protein is one row after TCRdb ran MiXCR on the multiplex PCR reads. The data contain almost 600,000 distinct CDR3 sequences, just over 45% of them singletons. When ophthalmopathy did not progress within 18 months, Graves' hyperthyroidism was considered stable. Diagnoses rested on clinical symptoms, serum thyroxine and TRAb, thyroid ultrasound and orbital computed tomography. V is TRBV20-1 and J is TRBJ1-4; D gene ambiguous. The clonotype was recovered from a woman aged 18-35 years with Graves' hyperthyroidism. Sequences were obtained from peripheral blood or thyroid tissue (not recorded which). The CDR3 loop is CSAREREKLFF. CDR3 bases: TGCAGTGCTAGGGAGCGGGAAAAACTGTTTTTT.